These 26 T cell receptor beta chains originate from one sample sequenced in a study of shared clonotypes between healthy human individuals. Cells designated naive CD8 were CD45RO-negative and were positively selected for CCR7, with terminally differentiated effector memory CD45RA+ cells excluded. Only in-frame clones appear in the TCRdb table, and some are missing; sequencing was by immunoSEQ multiplex PCR. The sample gives approximately 2,200,000 clones, 90% to 95% of which show up once; over 1.5% is in the top ten. The sequenced sample was naive CD8+ T cells from PBMCs. Receptor source: a man aged 18 to 29 in good health. Some clones in this sample may be carry-over from other donors' samples.

The chain recombines TRBV4-2 with TRBJ2-7; TRBD1 agrees at 7 bases. This CDR3 is built from 15 residues. CDR1 is LGHNA, CDR2 YNFKEQ, per germline. V dropped 5 bases and J dropped 0; count of bases not matched to a gene: 7. For the CDR3, the DNA is TGTGCCAGCAGCTACATACAGGGGAGCTCCTACGAGCAGTACTTC. It specifies CASSYIQGSSYEQYF.

The V call is TRBV7-6, the J call TRBJ2-3; 8 positions match TRBD1. The germline gives CDR1 SGHVS, CDR2 FNYEAQ. The junction had 13 bases not matched to a gene; V was cut back by 5 bases and J by 6 bases. This CDR3 has 16 amino acids. CDR3 DNA: TGTGCCAGCAGCACCCGGACAGGGCGTGATTCGGATACGCAGTATTTT. It yields the protein CASSTRTGRDSDTQYF.

This chain joins TRBV29-1 and TRBJ2-3; D is perhaps TRBD2 (6 bases). Germline CDR1 reads SQVTM; CDR2 reads ANQGSEA. The CDR3 has 16 residues. V lost 5 bases and J lost 8, with 26 bases in between. The CDR3 here is CSVRAGGTSPVGTQYF. In DNA form, the CDR3 reads TGCAGCGTTCGGGCCGGTGGGACTTCTCCAGTCGGTACGCAGTATTTT.

The chain is built from TRBV4-3 and TRBJ2-1; 10 bases map to TRBD2. With 4 bases clipped from V and 6 bases from J, the junction kept 6 bases outside the gene matches. This CDR3 is 15 amino acids long. Looked up from germline, CDR1 is LGHNA and CDR2 is YSLEER. The CDR3 DNA reads TGCGCCAGCAGCCCCAGCGGGAGGGGGTTCAATGAGCAGTTCTTC. Translating gives CASSPSGRGFNEQFF.

The J gene is TRBJ2-5, the V gene TRBV7-9; 8 nucleotides align to TRBD1. Per the germline V gene, CDR1 is SEHNR and CDR2 is FQNEAQ (reference sequence). V gave up 5 bases and J gave up 7 bases; unmatched junction bases: 9. CDR3 size: 14 residues. The CDR3: CASSETGVLGTQYF. The CDR3 DNA reads TGTGCCAGCAGCGAGACAGGGGTCTTGGGGACCCAGTACTTC.

This clone was counted a single time. The rearrangement uses TRBV28 and TRBJ2-1; 13 nucleotides agree with TRBD2. CDR3 length: 17 amino acids. Per germline, CDR1 MDHEN and CDR2 SYDVKM. V shed 1 base and J 7 bases; nucleotides not matched to a gene: 7. The CDR3 here is CASSLYPGLAGWNEQFF. CDR3 bases: TGTGCCAGCAGTTTATACCCGGGACTAGCGGGATGGAATGAGCAGTTCTTC.

The chain employs TRBV7-9 and TRBJ1-5; D gene ambiguous. The CDR3 is 17 residues long. V was cut by 1 base and J by 3 bases, with 16 bases left in between. Germline V CDR1 and CDR2: SEHNR, FQNEAQ (reference sequence). The CDR3 reads CASSLVVSGEDNQPQHF. For the CDR3, the DNA is TGTGCCAGCAGCTTAGTAGTGTCCGGGGAGGACAATCAGCCCCAGCATTTT. The full variable domain, its missing parts supplied by reference TRBV7-9 and TRBJ1-5, is DTGVSQNPRHKITKRGQNVTFRCDPISEHNRLYWYRQTLGQGPEFLTYFQNEAQLEKSRLLSDRFSAERPKGSFSTLEIQRTEQGDSAMYLCASSLVVSGEDNQPQHFGDGTRLSIL.

Remarks on this clone: Other DNA sequences in the sample encode the same CDR3. The chain uses TRBV13 and TRBJ2-5, with D hard to call. Trimming shortened V by 0 bases and J by 5 bases, and 4 bases separated the two germline ends. CDR3 length equals 12 residues. Germline V lookup: CDR1 PRHDT, CDR2 FYEKMQ (reference sequence). As DNA, the CDR3 is TGTGCCAGCAGCTTAGGCCGCGAGACCCAGTACTTC. Translating gives CASSLGRETQYF. The full variable domain, completed using reference TRBV13 and TRBJ2-5, is AAGVIQSPRHLIKEKRETATLKCYPIPRHDTVYWYQQGPGQDPQFLISFYEKMQSDKGSIPDRFSAQQFSDYHSELNMSSLELGDSALYFCASSLGRETQYFGPGTRLLVL.

This chain joins TRBV28 and TRBJ1-2; D is uncertain. There are 15 residues in the CDR3. Trimming left V 9 bases short and J 0 bases short, with 17 bases between. Germline-derived CDR1 and CDR2 are MDHEN and SYDVKM. CDR3 DNA sequence: TGTGCCAGTGTCCGATGGGCGGACGCTAACTATGGCTACACCTTC. Protein product: CASVRWADANYGYTF.

This clone was observed once. V usage is TRBV6-5 and J usage is TRBJ2-3, with 8 bases matching TRBD2. Germline V gives CDR1 MNHEY, CDR2 SVGAGI. Trimming at V came to 0 bases and at J to 5 bases, leaving 7 bases not matched to a gene. The CDR3 totals 16 residues. The CDR3 DNA is TGTGCCAGCAGTTACTCCAGACTAGCGATGCAAGATACGCAGTATTTT. This sequence encodes CASSYSRLAMQDTQYF.

The chain recombines TRBV7-2 with TRBJ1-1; TRBD1 is a possible D gene (5 bases). Trimming left V 1 base short and J 4 bases short, with 10 bases between. Germline V gene data show CDR1 as SGHTA and CDR2 as FQGNSA. The CDR3 loop spans 14 amino acids. CDR3 residues: CASSLGSGPTEAFF. CDR3 nucleotides: TGTGCCAGCAGCTTAGGGTCAGGGCCCACTGAAGCTTTCTTT.

The chain has TRBV9 and TRBJ1-1; TRBD1 agrees at 10 bases. Germline V gene data show CDR1 as SGDLS and CDR2 as YYNGEE. The CDR3 is 14 residues long. The trim removed 3 bases at V and 4 bases at J, leaving 3 bases unmatched. CDR3 nucleotides: TGTGCCAGCAGCGGCGGGGACAGGGGCACTGAAGCTTTCTTT. It specifies CASSGGDRGTEAFF.

The chain recombines TRBV7-2 with TRBJ2-3; tentative D call: TRBD1 (5 bases). Germline assignment: CDR1 SGHTA and CDR2 FQGNSA. Trimming stripped 1 base from V and 3 bases from J, with 8 bases between. The CDR3 has 14 amino acids. The CDR3 DNA sequence: TGTGCCAGCAGCTTAGTGGGGCCGACAGATACGCAGTATTTT. Protein sequence: CASSLVGPTDTQYF.

The chain links TRBV11-3 to TRBJ2-7; 10 bases map to TRBD1. The CDR3 loop spans 14 amino acids. J was trimmed by 7 bases and V by 2 bases; bases with no gene match: 5. Germline CDR1 SGHNT, CDR2 YENEEA. Here the CDR3 DNA reads TGTGCCAGCAGCTTACGACAGGGGGCGGAAGAGCAGTACTTC. This codes for CASSLRQGAEEQYF.

This rearrangement joins TRBV7-2 to TRBJ2-7, with D perhaps matching TRBD1 (5 bases). Looked up from germline, CDR1 is SGHTA and CDR2 is FQGNSA. The V end was cut by 1 base, the J end by 1 base, with 11 bases between. The CDR3 sequence is 15 residues long. The CDR3 DNA reads as TGTGCCAGCAGCTTAGTTGGGGCAGGGTCCTACGAGCAGTACTTC. It codes for CASSLVGAGSYEQYF. Full variable domain (missing parts from reference TRBV7-2 and TRBJ2-7): GAGVSQSPSNKVTEKGKDVELRCDPISGHTALYWYRQSLGQGLEFLIYFQGNSAPDKSGLPSDRFSAERTGGSVSTLTIQRTQQEDSAVYLCASSLVGAGSYEQYFGPGTRLTVT.

The chain carries TRBV28 and TRBJ2-7, with 13 bases lining up with TRBD2. The V and J ends lost 4 bases and 3 bases, in that order; junction bases with no gene match: 12. The CDR3 is made up of 18 amino acids. Per germline, CDR1 MDHEN and CDR2 SYDVKM. CDR3 nucleotide sequence: TGTGCCAGCAGTTCTCCCGACCTGGGGACTAGCGGGGACTACGAGCAGTACTTC. It encodes CASSSPDLGTSGDYEQYF.

The genes are TRBV4-1 and TRBJ2-3, with 9 bases fitting TRBD2. This CDR3 spans 17 amino acids. With 3 bases clipped from V and 4 bases from J, the junction kept 11 bases outside the gene matches. The V gene's germline CDR1 is MGHRA and CDR2 YSYEKL. This chain's CDR3 is CASSQDGLALNPDTQYF. The CDR3 nucleotides read TGCGCCAGCAGCCAGGACGGACTAGCGCTAAATCCAGATACGCAGTATTTT.

This clone was seen only a few times. This rearrangement joins TRBV5-4 to TRBJ1-1; D is ambiguous. The CDR3 loop spans 13 amino acids. In germline, CDR1 is SGHNT, CDR2 YYREEE (reference sequence). V gave up 4 bases and J gave up 7 bases, with 14 bases separating them. The CDR3: CASSPDREHEAFF. In DNA, the CDR3 is TGTGCCAGCAGCCCCGACCGGGAACATGAAGCTTTCTTT.

The J gene is TRBJ1-4, the V gene TRBV28; D call uncertain. Germline CDR1 and CDR2: MDHEN and SYDVKM. The CDR3 sequence is 15 residues long. V dropped 6 bases and J dropped 7 bases, with 18 bases sitting between them. As DNA, the CDR3 is TGTGCCAGCAGGGGCACTACAAAAAATAGTGAAAAACTGTTTTTT. As protein: CASRGTTKNSEKLFF.

V and J are TRBV9 and TRBJ2-1; 7 nucleotides match TRBD1. The ends lost 4 bases at V and 5 bases at J; junction bases unmatched: 12. Germline CDR1 SGDLS, CDR2 YYNGEE. CDR3 length: 16 residues. The CDR3 is CASSLTGTALNNEQFF. The CDR3 coding sequence is TGTGCCAGCAGCCTTACCGGGACAGCGCTAAACAATGAGCAGTTCTTC.

The chain carries TRBV7-6 and TRBJ2-1, with 10 bases that match TRBD2. The V and J ends lost 5 bases and 10 bases, in that order; junction bases with no gene match: 11. Germline V lookup: CDR1 SGHVS, CDR2 FNYEAQ. CDR3 size: 15 residues. In nucleotides, the CDR3 is TGTGCCAGCAGCCCCCGGACTAGCGGTCCGGTCGAGCAGTTCTTC. Translated: CASSPRTSGPVEQFF. The complete variable domain, with remaining parts taken from reference TRBV7-6 and TRBJ2-1, reads GAGVSQSPRYKVTKRGQDVALRCDPISGHVSLYWYRQALGQGPEFLTYFNYEAQQDKSGLPNDRFSAERPEGSISTLTIQRTEQRDSAMYRCASSPRTSGPVEQFFGPGTRLTVL.

The chain has TRBV7-9 and TRBJ1-1; 10 bases are shared with TRBD1. The germline gives CDR1 SEHNR, CDR2 FQNEAQ (reference sequence). With V trimmed by 6 bases and J by 6 bases, 7 bases remained unmatched. The CDR3 covers 14 residues. This chain's CDR3 is CASRPGQGLPEAFF. CDR3 nucleotide sequence: TGTGCCAGCAGGCCGGGACAGGGGCTGCCTGAAGCTTTCTTT.

Regarding this clone: At one of its ends the junction is not consistent with the germline gene, which may arise from a read error. The CDR3 is CASSQTSGLLNSEAFF. The DNA of the CDR3 is TGCGCCAGCAGCCAAACATCGGGACTCCTGAACTCTGAAGCTTTCTTT. The genes are TRBV4-1 and TRBJ1-1; tentative D call: TRBD1 (5 bases). The CDR3 totals 16 residues. Germline V gene data show CDR1 as MGHRA and CDR2 as YSYEKL.

The J gene is TRBJ2-3, the V gene TRBV5-6; 7 bases map to TRBD1. This CDR3 has 15 amino acids. J was trimmed by 4 bases and V by 1 base; bases with no gene match: 6. CDR1 SGHDT and CDR2 YYEEEE come from the germline V gene. Here the CDR3 reads CASSLPGTEADTQYF. CDR3 DNA: TGTGCCAGCAGCTTGCCCGGGACAGAGGCAGATACGCAGTATTTT.

The chain combines TRBV7-8 with TRBJ2-2; D ambiguous. CDR1 and CDR2 (germline): SGHVS, FQNEAQ. The CDR3 is 19 residues long. Deletions cut 5 bases from V and 3 bases from J, with 25 bases between. CDR3 amino acids: CASSPALSRHDLYTGELFF. CDR3 in DNA: TGTGCCAGCAGCCCTGCCCTTTCCCGACACGACTTATACACCGGGGAGCTGTTTTTT.

The genes are TRBV5-6 and TRBJ2-7; D not certain. Trimming pared 3 bases from V and 1 base from J, leaving 8 bases between. The germline CDR1 and CDR2 sequences are SGHDT and YYEEEE. The CDR3 runs to 13 residues. The CDR3 nucleotides read TGTGCCAGCAGCTCAGGAGAGTCCTACGAGCAGTACTTC. Translated: CASSSGESYEQYF.